Listed here are 27 T cell receptor beta chains from one sample, sequenced in a study of T cell repertoires in cytomegalovirus infection. Their recognized antigens are unknown. TCRdb independently ran MiXCR on the reads; one entry per CDR3 protein. This sample has roughly 100,000 distinct CDR3 sequences, with roughly 39% found just once. The sample consisted of CD8+ T cells from cultured PBMCs, taken from culture after CMV antigen stimulation. The receptors derive from a human donor in good health (CMV status not recorded). Some clones in this sample may be carry-over from other donors' samples.

This clonotype was counted at least ten times. J is TRBJ1-4 and V is TRBV7-9; D unclear. CDR1 SEHNR and CDR2 FQNEAQ come from the germline V gene (reference sequence). The V gene lost 2 bases and the J gene lost 8 bases, with 3 bases spanning the gap. The CDR3 loop spans 11 amino acids. In DNA form, the CDR3 reads TGTGCCAGCAGCTTACAGGAAAAACTGTTTTTT. Its protein product is CASSLQEKLFF.

This clonotype was seen just once. CDR3: CASSERSASIISDEQFF. The CDR3 nucleotides read TGTGCCAGCAGTGAAAGGTCGGCTAGTATCATCAGCGATGAGCAGTTCTTC. The chain has TRBV2 and TRBJ2-1; no clear D. Looked up from germline, CDR1 is SNHLY and CDR2 is FYNNEI. V lost 2 bases and J 8 bases, leaving 22 bases between the germline ends. The CDR3 sequence is 17 residues long.

This rearrangement joins TRBV27 to TRBJ2-7; weak D call: TRBD2 (6 bases). CDR3 size: 14 residues. Germline CDR1 reads MNHEY; CDR2 reads SMNVEV (reference sequence). V lost 5 bases, J lost 0 bases, and 11 bases lay in between. CDR3 sequence: CASSADGSSYEQYF. CDR3 in DNA: TGTGCCAGCAGTGCAGACGGGAGCTCCTACGAGCAGTACTTC.

The chain joins TRBV29-1 to TRBJ1-2; 9 nucleotides line up with TRBD1. There are 13 residues in the CDR3. V lost 6 bases, J lost 2 bases, and 4 bases stayed unmatched. CDR1 and CDR2 (germline): SQVTM, ANQGSEA. The CDR3 nucleotides read TGCAGCGTCTGGACAGGGGAGAACTATGGCTACACCTTC. It translates to CSVWTGENYGYTF.

J is TRBJ2-1 and V is TRBV11-2; no definite D call. Trimming stripped 2 bases from V and 4 bases from J, with 3 bases between. CDR1 SGHAT and CDR2 FQNNGV come from the germline V gene. CDR3 size: 12 residues. The chain's CDR3 is CASSLKYNEQFF. The CDR3 DNA is TGTGCCAGCAGCTTAAAGTACAATGAGCAGTTCTTC.

The genes are TRBV19 and TRBJ2-7; 12 bases line up with TRBD1. The germline CDR1 and CDR2 sequences are LNHDA and SQIVND (reference sequence). The CDR3 runs to 14 residues. The J segment lost 2 bases and the V segment lost 8 bases, leaving 4 bases of the junction unmatched. CDR3 nucleotides: TGTGCCAGTGGGACAGGGGGCGTCCCCTACGAGCAGTACTTC. Its translation: CASGTGGVPYEQYF.

This clonotype was counted between two and nine times. The CDR3 region is CASSQDSGVSYNEQFF. CDR3 in DNA: TGCGCCAGCAGCCAAGATAGCGGGGTAAGCTACAATGAGCAGTTCTTC. The chain joins TRBV4-1 to TRBJ2-1, with 8 positions matching TRBD2. The trim removed 0 bases at V and 3 bases at J, leaving 4 bases unmatched. The CDR3 is made up of 16 amino acids. Germline V CDR1 and CDR2: MGHRA, YSYEKL.

V usage is TRBV3-1 and J usage is TRBJ1-2; D is unresolved. Germline-derived CDR1 and CDR2 are LGHDT and YNNKEL (reference sequence). This CDR3 region has 14 residues. Trimming removed 3 bases at V and 0 bases at J, with 8 bases between. The chain's CDR3 is CASSHEGTNYGYTF. The CDR3 nucleotides read TGTGCCAGCAGCCACGAGGGTACTAACTATGGCTACACCTTC. Combining the CDR3 with reference TRBV3-1 and TRBJ1-2 gives the whole variable domain DTAVSQTPKYLVTQMGNDKSIKCEQNLGHDTMYWYKQDSKKFLKIMFSYNNKELIINETVPNRFSPKSPDKAHLNLHINSLELGDSAVYFCASSHEGTNYGYTFGSGTRLTVV.

The rearrangement joins TRBV7-8 to TRBJ2-5; D tentatively reads TRBD1 or TRBD2 (5 bases each). The germline V gene encodes CDR1 SGHVS and CDR2 FQNEAQ. Trimming took off 5 bases at V and 3 bases at J, with 16 bases between the two ends. The CDR3 runs to 15 residues. The DNA of the CDR3 is TGTGCCAGCAGCGTCGGGACCGCCGACGAAGAGACCCAGTACTTC. This translates into CASSVGTADEETQYF.

This clonotype has more than one count but fewer than ten. The chain combines TRBV12-3 or TRBV12-4 with TRBJ1-2; 7 bases map to TRBD1. The CDR3 runs 15 residues. V gave up 3 bases and J gave up 3 bases; unmatched junction bases: 7. CDR3 coding DNA: TGTGCCAGCAGTTTGAACAGGGGTTCGCACTATGGCTACACCTTC. Its translation: CASSLNRGSHYGYTF.

This chain links TRBV14 with TRBJ2-7; D gene unclear. CDR1 is SGHDN, CDR2 FVKESK, per germline. The CDR3 is made up of 12 amino acids. V was pared by 5 bases and J by 5 bases, with 10 bases between. The CDR3 region has the DNA TGTGCCAGCAGCTTACAATACAACGAGCAGTACTTC. The encoded protein is CASSLQYNEQYF.

The CDR3, as DNA: TGTGCCAGCAGCCCTTCTGGAGTAAGTCAGCCCCAGCATTTT. This translates into CASSPSGVSQPQHF. The chain is built from TRBV27 and TRBJ1-5; no clear D gene. Trimming shortened V by 6 bases and J by 6 bases, and 15 bases separated the two germline ends. Looked up from germline, CDR1 is MNHEY and CDR2 is SMNVEV (reference sequence). This CDR3 comprises 14 residues.

This sequence joins TRBV24-1 and TRBJ2-3, with TRBD1 matching 8 bases. The CDR3 is 16 residues long. In germline, CDR1 is KGHDR, CDR2 SFDVKD. With 4 bases clipped from V and 2 bases from J, the junction kept 7 bases outside the gene matches. The CDR3 is CATSERQGWDTDTQYF. The CDR3 region has the DNA TGTGCCACCAGTGAACGACAGGGGTGGGACACAGATACGCAGTATTTT.

The chain links TRBV12-3 or TRBV12-4 to TRBJ2-7; D ambiguous. V was clipped by 4 bases and J by 3 bases, with 7 bases between them. The CDR3 runs 12 residues. DNA for the CDR3: TGTGCCAGCAGTTGGTCAGACTACGAGCAGTACTTC. Translation: CASSWSDYEQYF.

The chain joins TRBV10-3 to TRBJ2-6; D is unclear. Trimming took off 11 bases at V and 1 base at J, with 9 bases between the two ends. The CDR3 is 13 amino acids. Germline loops: CDR1 ENHRY, CDR2 SYGVKD. CDR3 in DNA: TGTGCCGTACTGACTTCTGGGGCCAACGTCCTGACTTTC. Protein: CAVLTSGANVLTF.

This clonotype was seen a handful of times. The rearrangement joins TRBV19 to TRBJ1-1, with D possibly being TRBD1 (6 bases). Trimming shortened V by 8 bases and J by 1 base, and 20 bases separated the two germline ends. The CDR3 covers 16 residues. Germline V lookup: CDR1 LNHDA, CDR2 SQIVND (reference sequence). CDR3 DNA sequence: TGTGCCAGTGGGAACGAGGGGGAGCGAGAGAACACTGAAGCTTTCTTT. It translates to CASGNEGERENTEAFF.

The rearrangement uses TRBV28 and TRBJ2-5, with D uncertain. Germline values: CDR1 MDHEN, CDR2 SYDVKM. V was pared by 3 bases and J by 2 bases, with 13 bases between. The CDR3 loop spans 15 amino acids. CDR3 loop: CASSLIGGTQETQYF. The CDR3 nucleotides read TGTGCCAGCAGTTTGATAGGCGGAACACAAGAGACCCAGTACTTC.

Ten or more counts support this clonotype. The chain employs TRBV28 and TRBJ1-3; 8 nucleotides line up with TRBD1. The germline V gene has CDR1 MDHEN and CDR2 SYDVKM. With 5 bases clipped from V and 4 bases from J, the junction kept 4 bases outside the gene matches. The CDR3 consists of 14 residues. This CDR3 reads CASSPGGDGNTIYF. In DNA, the CDR3 is TGTGCCAGCAGTCCAGGGGGCGACGGAAACACCATATATTTT.

This clonotype was recorded many times. V gene TRBV27 combines with J gene TRBJ2-7; no reliable D call. The CDR3 is made up of 12 amino acids. Between the trimmed V and J ends, which lost 6 bases and 0 bases, there was a span of 6 bases. CDR1 and CDR2 from the germline V gene are MNHEY and SMNVEV (reference sequence). The CDR3 loop reads CASRENSYEQYF. CDR3 DNA: TGTGCCAGCAGGGAAAACTCCTACGAGCAGTACTTC.

V is TRBV7-6 and J is TRBJ2-1; perhaps TRBD2 as D (6 bases). This CDR3 is 15 amino acids long. The V gene's germline CDR1 is SGHVS and CDR2 FNYEAQ. The ends were cut back, 2 bases at V and 5 bases at J, with 13 bases in the middle. CDR3 DNA: TGTGCCAGCAGCTTATCCAGCGGGTCTAACAATGAGCAGTTCTTC. Protein product: CASSLSSGSNNEQFF.

This rearrangement joins TRBV7-6 to TRBJ1-4, with D maybe TRBD1 (5 bases). Germline V CDR1 and CDR2: SGHVS, FNYEAQ. Trimming took off 1 base at V and 6 bases at J, with 9 bases between the two ends. The length of the CDR3 is 14 residues. For the CDR3, the DNA is TGTGCCAGCAGCTTAGGGGGGGGAGATGAAAAACTGTTTTTT. Protein: CASSLGGGDEKLFF.

V gene TRBV5-4 combines with J gene TRBJ1-4, with D uncertain. V was trimmed by 2 bases and J by 3 bases, leaving 8 bases between them. The germline gives CDR1 SGHNT, CDR2 YYREEE (reference sequence). The CDR3 runs 14 residues. CDR3 in DNA: TGTGCCAGCAGCTTTCGGACCCCTAATGAAAAACTGTTTTTT. As protein: CASSFRTPNEKLFF.

This chain links TRBV4-1 with TRBJ2-7, with TRBD2 identical over 7 bases. Germline V lookup: CDR1 MGHRA, CDR2 YSYEKL. The junction had 12 bases not matched to a gene; V was cut back by 2 bases and J by 5 bases. The CDR3 runs 16 residues. This chain's CDR3 is CASSQRHLAGENEQYF. As DNA, the CDR3 is TGCGCCAGCAGCCAAAGACACCTTGCGGGGGAAAACGAGCAGTACTTC.

In its sample, this clonotype was seen a few times. The rearrangement uses TRBV4-1 and TRBJ2-3; 9 nucleotides agree with TRBD1. Germline V CDR1 and CDR2: MGHRA, YSYEKL. The length of the CDR3 is 15 residues. V trimming: 4 bases; J trimming: 4 bases; junction bases outside the gene matches: 6. CDR3: CASSPGTGMPDTQYF. The CDR3, as DNA: TGCGCCAGCAGCCCCGGGACAGGGATGCCAGATACGCAGTATTTT.

V and J are TRBV7-8 and TRBJ1-1; the D gene is possibly TRBD1 (5 bases). Germline CDR1 is SGHVS and CDR2 is FQNEAQ. This CDR3 comprises 15 residues. Trimming removed 1 base at V and 5 bases at J, with 14 bases between. CDR3 loop: CASSLGIPGNTEAFF. CDR3 bases: TGTGCCAGCAGCTTAGGTATACCAGGGAATACTGAAGCTTTCTTT.

A few counts support this clonotype. CDR3 in DNA: TGTGCCAGCAGCTCGGGACTGGGGAAAAACATTCAGTACTTC. This gives the protein CASSSGLGKNIQYF. V and J are TRBV12-3 or TRBV12-4 and TRBJ2-4, with a possible D match to TRBD2 (6 bases). V lost 6 bases and J 4 bases, leaving 13 bases between the germline ends. This CDR3 contains 14 residues.

The chain uses TRBV5-1 and TRBJ2-7, with 13 nucleotides matching TRBD2. The germline V gene encodes CDR1 SGHRS and CDR2 YFSETQ. V dropped 4 bases and J dropped 11; count of bases not matched to a gene: 9. This CDR3 has 14 amino acids. The CDR3, as DNA: TGCGCCAGCAGCCAGACTAGCGGGGGGCCTGAGGAGTACTTC. It translates to CASSQTSGGPEEYF.